These T cell receptor beta chains were read from a single sample in a study of T cell responses to AZD1222 COVID-19 vaccine. Assay used: immunoSEQ multiplex PCR; TCRdb lists only in-frame clones, some missing. The table includes around 85,000 clones, roughly 90% detected once. Sequenced material: peripheral blood, taken 28 days after the second AZD1222 dose. These receptors all come from an adult who received the AZD1222 COVID-19 vaccine. The CDR3 runs from the conserved cysteine through the conserved F or W. Each record gives: D gene, clone size, CDR3 length, J gene, V gene, CDR3 protein, CDR3 DNA. A D gene is named only where the DNA matches it firmly. Clone size is shown for a subset of rows, as once, few, many or a class of expanded clone.

D gene: NA; clone size: NA; CDR3 length: 13; J gene: TRBJ1-5; V gene: TRBV30; CDR3 protein: CAWSASSNQPQHF; CDR3 DNA: TGTGCCTGGAGTGCGTCTAGCAATCAGCCCCAGCATTTT
D gene: NA; clone size: NA; CDR3 length: 14; J gene: TRBJ1-5; V gene: TRBV30; CDR3 protein: CAPPPGPLHQPQHF; CDR3 DNA: TGTGCCCCCCCTCCGGGACCGCTACATCAGCCCCAGCATTTT
D gene: NA; clone size: NA; CDR3 length: 13; J gene: TRBJ2-5; V gene: TRBV24-1; CDR3 protein: CATSDSRRETQYF; CDR3 DNA: TGTGCCACCTCTGACAGCCGTCGTGAGACCCAGTACTTC
D gene: NA; clone size: NA; CDR3 length: 11; J gene: TRBJ1-5; V gene: TRBV10-3; CDR3 protein: CATGTVSPQHF; CDR3 DNA: TGTGCCACAGGGACGGTTAGTCCCCAGCATTTT
D gene: NA; clone size: once; CDR3 length: 15; J gene: TRBJ1-5; V gene: TRBV7-2; CDR3 protein: CASSPLLGSSQPQHF; CDR3 DNA: TGTGCCAGCAGCCCCTTGCTGGGCTCCTCTCAGCCCCAGCATTTT
D gene: NA; clone size: NA; CDR3 length: 16; J gene: TRBJ2-2; V gene: TRBV25-1; CDR3 protein: CASSELATIATGELFF; CDR3 DNA: TGTGCCAGCAGTGAACTAGCTACCATAGCCACCGGGGAGCTGTTTTTT
D gene: NA; clone size: few; CDR3 length: 11; J gene: TRBJ1-2; V gene: TRBV24-1; CDR3 protein: CATSDLRGYTF; CDR3 DNA: TGTGCCACCAGTGATTTAAGGGGCTACACCTTC
D gene: NA; clone size: NA; CDR3 length: 13; J gene: TRBJ1-4; V gene: TRBV15; CDR3 protein: CATSRDLTEKLFF; CDR3 DNA: TGTGCCACCAGCAGAGATTTGACGGAAAAACTGTTTTTT
D gene: NA; clone size: NA; CDR3 length: 12; J gene: TRBJ1-1; V gene: TRBV12-3/TRBV12-4; CDR3 protein: CASRLMNTEAFF; CDR3 DNA: TGTGCCAGCAGATTAATGAACACTGAAGCTTTCTTT
D gene: NA; clone size: many; CDR3 length: 13; J gene: TRBJ1-2; V gene: TRBV28; CDR3 protein: CASSLGDGYGYTF; CDR3 DNA: TGTGCCAGCAGTTTGGGGGACGGCTATGGCTACACCTTC
D gene: NA; clone size: NA; CDR3 length: 14; J gene: TRBJ1-1; V gene: TRBV6-1; CDR3 protein: CASSESNKNTEAFF; CDR3 DNA: TGTGCCAGCAGTGAATCAAATAAGAACACTGAAGCTTTCTTT
D gene: NA; clone size: NA; CDR3 length: 15; J gene: TRBJ2-7; V gene: TRBV6-6; CDR3 protein: CASSRGVNRPYEQYF; CDR3 DNA: TGTGCCAGCAGTAGGGGCGTCAACAGACCCTACGAGCAGTACTTC
D gene: NA; clone size: NA; CDR3 length: 12; J gene: TRBJ1-1; V gene: TRBV5-8; CDR3 protein: CASSLTRFEAFF; CDR3 DNA: TGTGCCAGCAGCCTGACCCGTTTTGAAGCTTTCTTT
D gene: NA; clone size: NA; CDR3 length: 12; J gene: TRBJ2-4; V gene: TRBV29-1; CDR3 protein: CSVDFGRNIQYF; CDR3 DNA: TGCAGCGTTGATTTCGGAAGAAACATTCAGTACTTC
D gene: TRBD2; clone size: NA; CDR3 length: 15; J gene: TRBJ2-3; V gene: TRBV6-5; CDR3 protein: CASSRTSGGPPTQYF; CDR3 DNA: TGTGCCAGCAGCCGTACTAGCGGGGGGCCCCCGACGCAGTATTTT
D gene: TRBD2; clone size: once; CDR3 length: 18; J gene: TRBJ2-2; V gene: TRBV24-1; CDR3 protein: CATSDPVGLAGSTGELFF; CDR3 DNA: TGTGCCACCAGTGACCCGGTCGGACTAGCGGGGAGTACCGGGGAGCTGTTTTTT
D gene: NA; clone size: NA; CDR3 length: 16; J gene: TRBJ2-3; V gene: TRBV5-1; CDR3 protein: CASSRAGQGYADTQYF; CDR3 DNA: TGCGCCAGCAGCCGAGCGGGACAAGGGTATGCAGATACGCAGTATTTT
D gene: NA; clone size: NA; CDR3 length: 14; J gene: TRBJ2-7; V gene: TRBV19; CDR3 protein: CASSTVNGPYEQYF; CDR3 DNA: TGTGCCAGTAGTACGGTGAACGGGCCCTACGAGCAGTACTTC
D gene: NA; clone size: NA; CDR3 length: 14; J gene: TRBJ1-5; V gene: TRBV2; CDR3 protein: CASSDSHSNQPQHF; CDR3 DNA: TGTGCCAGCAGTGACAGTCATAGCAATCAGCCCCAGCATTTT
D gene: NA; clone size: NA; CDR3 length: 16; J gene: TRBJ1-6; V gene: TRBV6-6; CDR3 protein: CASSYSEGVGNSPLHF; CDR3 DNA: TGTGCCAGCAGTTACTCGGAGGGGGTTGGTAATTCACCCCTCCACTTT
D gene: NA; clone size: NA; CDR3 length: 14; J gene: TRBJ2-5; V gene: TRBV7-2; CDR3 protein: CASSRQRVSETQYF; CDR3 DNA: TGTGCCAGCAGCAGACAGAGGGTGAGCGAGACCCAGTACTTC
D gene: TRBD2; clone size: NA; CDR3 length: 16; J gene: TRBJ2-7; V gene: TRBV23-1; CDR3 protein: CARRRGLAGPRWEQYF; CDR3 DNA: TGCGCCCGACGGCGCGGACTAGCGGGACCCCGCTGGGAGCAGTACTTC
D gene: NA; clone size: NA; CDR3 length: 16; J gene: TRBJ1-2; V gene: TRBV6-5; CDR3 protein: CASSYTHRADDYGYTF; CDR3 DNA: TGTGCCAGCAGTTACACCCACAGGGCGGATGACTATGGCTACACCTTC
D gene: NA; clone size: few; CDR3 length: 12; J gene: TRBJ1-2; V gene: TRBV10-3; CDR3 protein: CAISPLGQGYTF; CDR3 DNA: TGTGCCATCAGTCCCTTAGGCCAAGGCTACACCTTC
D gene: NA; clone size: NA; CDR3 length: 15; J gene: TRBJ1-5; V gene: TRBV3-1/TRBV3-2; CDR3 protein: CASSLRGSSNQPQHF; CDR3 DNA: TGTGCCAGCAGCCTAAGGGGATCTAGCAATCAGCCCCAGCATTTT
D gene: NA; clone size: NA; CDR3 length: 15; J gene: TRBJ1-4; V gene: TRBV19; CDR3 protein: CASSIYGRINEKLFF; CDR3 DNA: TGTGCCAGTAGTATATATGGGCGGATTAATGAAAAACTGTTTTTT
D gene: TRBD2; clone size: NA; CDR3 length: 16; J gene: TRBJ2-2; V gene: TRBV30; CDR3 protein: CAWSETGGPNTGELFF; CDR3 DNA: TGTGCCTGGAGTGAAACGGGGGGGCCAAACACCGGGGAGCTGTTTTTT
D gene: NA; clone size: NA; CDR3 length: 13; J gene: TRBJ1-2; V gene: TRBV18; CDR3 protein: CASSPRGIYGYTF; CDR3 DNA: TGTGCCAGCTCACCGCGGGGGATCTATGGCTACACCTTC
D gene: TRBD1; clone size: NA; CDR3 length: 13; J gene: TRBJ2-7; V gene: TRBV10-3; CDR3 protein: CAIMGQGGDEQYF; CDR3 DNA: TGTGCCATCATGGGACAGGGGGGAGACGAGCAGTACTTC
D gene: NA; clone size: NA; CDR3 length: 11; J gene: TRBJ2-3; V gene: TRBV24-1; CDR3 protein: CATSDTDTQYF; CDR3 DNA: TGTGCCACCAGTGACACAGATACGCAGTATTTT
D gene: NA; clone size: NA; CDR3 length: 15; J gene: TRBJ2-7; V gene: TRBV4-1; CDR3 protein: CASSQDSAGPYEQYF; CDR3 DNA: TGCGCCAGCAGCCAAGATTCCGCGGGTCCCTACGAGCAGTACTTC
D gene: NA; clone size: NA; CDR3 length: 13; J gene: TRBJ1-1; V gene: TRBV24-1; CDR3 protein: CATSDHMTDEAFF; CDR3 DNA: TGTGCCACCAGTGATCACATGACAGATGAAGCTTTCTTT
D gene: TRBD1; clone size: NA; CDR3 length: 14; J gene: TRBJ2-1; V gene: TRBV11-3; CDR3 protein: CASSLTGIGNEQFF; CDR3 DNA: TGTGCCAGCAGCTTGACAGGGATCGGGAATGAGCAGTTCTTC
D gene: NA; clone size: NA; CDR3 length: 12; J gene: TRBJ2-2; V gene: TRBV28; CDR3 protein: CASSPRAGELFF; CDR3 DNA: TGTGCCAGCAGCCCGAGGGCCGGGGAGCTGTTTTTT
D gene: TRBD2; clone size: NA; CDR3 length: 16; J gene: TRBJ2-7; V gene: TRBV28; CDR3 protein: CASSSPSGGVRSEQYF; CDR3 DNA: TGTGCCAGCAGTTCCCCGAGCGGGGGCGTCCGGAGCGAGCAGTACTTC
D gene: NA; clone size: NA; CDR3 length: 14; J gene: TRBJ2-2; V gene: TRBV7-9; CDR3 protein: CASSPSGLDGELFF; CDR3 DNA: TGTGCCAGCAGCCCTTCAGGGTTGGACGGGGAGCTGTTTTTT
D gene: TRBD1; clone size: NA; CDR3 length: 13; J gene: TRBJ2-5; V gene: TRBV28; CDR3 protein: CASSRGQKETQYF; CDR3 DNA: TGTGCCAGCAGTCGGGGACAGAAAGAGACCCAGTACTTC
D gene: TRBD2; clone size: NA; CDR3 length: 18; J gene: TRBJ2-1; V gene: TRBV11-1; CDR3 protein: CASSLALAGGSSYNEQFF; CDR3 DNA: TGTGCCAGCAGCTTAGCACTAGCGGGGGGGAGCTCCTACAATGAGCAGTTCTTC
D gene: NA; clone size: once; CDR3 length: 16; J gene: TRBJ1-4; V gene: TRBV7-6; CDR3 protein: CASSQQGWATNEKLFF; CDR3 DNA: TGTGCCAGCAGCCAACAGGGTTGGGCAACTAATGAAAAACTGTTTTTT
D gene: NA; clone size: NA; CDR3 length: 15; J gene: TRBJ1-2; V gene: TRBV27; CDR3 protein: CASTFDGTRAYGYTF; CDR3 DNA: TGTGCCAGCACCTTCGACGGGACCCGGGCCTATGGCTACACCTTC
D gene: NA; clone size: NA; CDR3 length: 15; J gene: TRBJ1-6; V gene: TRBV9; CDR3 protein: CASSVGSERGSPLHF; CDR3 DNA: TGTGCCAGCAGCGTAGGGTCCGAGAGGGGTTCACCCCTCCACTTT
D gene: NA; clone size: once; CDR3 length: 14; J gene: TRBJ2-2; V gene: TRBV24-1; CDR3 protein: CATSATGNTGELFF; CDR3 DNA: TGTGCGACGAGCGCGACCGGGAACACCGGGGAGCTGTTTTTT
D gene: TRBD1; clone size: NA; CDR3 length: 15; J gene: TRBJ2-2; V gene: TRBV2; CDR3 protein: CASSGRTGLTGELFF; CDR3 DNA: TGTGCCAGCAGTGGGAGGACAGGGCTCACCGGGGAGCTGTTTTTT
D gene: NA; clone size: NA; CDR3 length: 16; J gene: TRBJ1-5; V gene: TRBV6-2/TRBV6-3; CDR3 protein: CASSYSIGGSNQPQHF; CDR3 DNA: TGTGCCAGCAGTTACTCGATAGGGGGAAGCAATCAGCCCCAGCATTTT
D gene: NA; clone size: NA; CDR3 length: 11; J gene: TRBJ2-7; V gene: TRBV30; CDR3 protein: CAWTGLGEQYF; CDR3 DNA: TGTGCCTGGACAGGGCTGGGCGAGCAGTACTTC
D gene: NA; clone size: NA; CDR3 length: 15; J gene: TRBJ1-2; V gene: TRBV7-9; CDR3 protein: CASSPPGWDTYGYTF; CDR3 DNA: TGTGCCAGCAGCCCTCCGGGATGGGATACCTATGGCTACACCTTC
D gene: NA; clone size: NA; CDR3 length: 14; J gene: TRBJ1-6; V gene: TRBV3-1/TRBV3-2; CDR3 protein: CASSPGTTSSPLHF; CDR3 DNA: TGTGCCAGCAGCCCGGGGACCACGAGTTCACCCCTCCACTTT
D gene: TRBD2; clone size: NA; CDR3 length: 15; J gene: TRBJ2-7; V gene: TRBV13; CDR3 protein: CASSHPGGPTYEQYF; CDR3 DNA: TGTGCCAGCAGCCATCCGGGGGGACCCACCTACGAGCAGTACTTC
D gene: NA; clone size: NA; CDR3 length: 14; J gene: TRBJ2-5; V gene: TRBV7-6; CDR3 protein: CASSLRLGGETQYF; CDR3 DNA: TGTGCCAGCAGCTTACGTCTCGGCGGGGAGACCCAGTACTTC
D gene: NA; clone size: NA; CDR3 length: 15; J gene: TRBJ2-2; V gene: TRBV7-2; CDR3 protein: CASRYRGGTSGELFF; CDR3 DNA: TGTGCCAGCAGATACCGAGGGGGAACATCCGGGGAGCTGTTTTTT
D gene: NA; clone size: NA; CDR3 length: 14; J gene: TRBJ1-4; V gene: TRBV11-1; CDR3 protein: CASSPTGPNEKLFF; CDR3 DNA: TGTGCCAGCAGCCCGACGGGACCCAATGAAAAACTGTTTTTT
D gene: TRBD2; clone size: NA; CDR3 length: 14; J gene: TRBJ2-1; V gene: TRBV7-3; CDR3 protein: CASSFVAGVNEQFF; CDR3 DNA: TGTGCCAGCAGCTTCGTAGCGGGGGTGAATGAGCAGTTCTTC